The present T cell receptor beta chain was sequenced within a study of cytomegalovirus exposure and HLA in healthy donors. Notes on the study in general: Cytomegalovirus status, reportedly, was diagnosed with high specificity and sensitivity by the classifier. When a later analysis compared HLA-associated TCR beta chains with equally common others, the HLA-associated chains turned out to be more clonally expanded and to have lower generation probabilities.

A single count supports this clone. Its antigen is still unknown. In germline, CDR1 is SQVTM, CDR2 ANQGSEA. The V end lost 5 bases, the J end lost 1 base, and 8 bases lay between the germline ends. CDR3 size: 12 residues. The PCR employed 60 Vbeta primers together with 13 Jbeta primers. Here immunoSEQ multiplex PCR was the method, and the copy in TCRdb shows in-frame clones only, minus some. Among 95,000 to 150,000 clones listed, nearly 80% were seen once. Healthy individuals who donated bone marrow served as the donors. The receptor's source is a woman under 40 in good health and CMV-seropositive. The sample comprised PBMCs. V usage is TRBV29-1 and J usage is TRBJ2-5; D is ambiguous. This chain's CDR3 is CSVPTGQETQYF. In DNA, the CDR3 is TGCAGCGTTCCGACTGGCCAAGAGACCCAGTACTTC. Full variable domain (outside the CDR3, taken from reference TRBV29-1 and TRBJ2-5): SAVISQKPSRDICQRGTSLTIQCQVDSQVTMMFWYRQQPGQSLTLIATANQGSEATYESGFVIDKFPISRPNLTFSTLTVSNMSPEDSSIYLCSVPTGQETQYFGPGTRLLVL.